The next 9 T cell receptor beta chains were all read from a single sample in a study of OX40 agonist ivuxolimab in advanced cancers. Sequencing used immunoSEQ multiplex PCR; TCRdb keeps in-frame clones, though not all of them. The sample carries 31,000 or so clones, 70% to 85% recorded once. This specimen consisted of CD4+ or CD8+ T cells sorted from blood, obtained in a trial of the OX40 agonist ivuxolimab. The receptors were sampled from an adult with an advanced solid tumor such as melanoma, head and neck, liver or kidney cancer.

This clone was recorded once. The chain employs TRBV4-3 and TRBJ2-1; 9 bases fit TRBD2. Trimming cost V 0 bases and J 3 bases; bases outside gene matches: 3. Germline V CDR1 and CDR2: LGHNA, YSLEER. The CDR3 consists of 16 residues. The DNA of the CDR3 is TGCGCCAGCAGCCAAGAGGCGGGGGGGATCTACAATGAGCAGTTCTTC. Amino acids: CASSQEAGGIYNEQFF.

The genes are TRBV2 and TRBJ2-5; D might be TRBD1 or TRBD2, each matching 5 bases. Germline values: CDR1 SNHLY, CDR2 FYNNEI. The CDR3 extends over 13 amino acids. V lost 6 bases and J lost 1, with 9 bases in between. The CDR3 reads CASRGTSQETQYF. Written as DNA, the CDR3 is TGTGCCAGCAGGGGGACGAGCCAAGAGACCCAGTACTTC. Drawing the rest from reference TRBV2 and TRBJ2-5, the complete variable domain is EPEVTQTPSHQVTQMGQEVILRCVPISNHLYFYWYRQILGQKVEFLVSFYNNEISEKSEIFDDQFSVERPDGSNFTLKIRSTKLEDSAMYFCASRGTSQETQYFGPGTRLLVL.

On this clone: At one of its ends the junction is not consistent with the germline gene, which may arise from a read error. The J gene is TRBJ1-6, the V gene TRBV27; 7 nucleotides match TRBD1. Germline CDR1 MNHEY, CDR2 SMNVEV (reference sequence). CDR3 length equals 12 residues. This CDR3 is CASSAGRGIMAF. The CDR3 coding sequence is TGTGCCAGCAGTGCGGGCAGGGGGATAATGGCATTT.

In its sample, this clone was seen once. This chain connects TRBV2 to TRBJ1-1; no clear D gene. The length of the CDR3 is 14 residues. V shed 3 bases and J shed 1 base, with 9 bases lying between them. The V gene's germline CDR1 is SNHLY and CDR2 FYNNEI. The CDR3 sequence: CASSDMAKNTEAFF. CDR3 DNA sequence: TGTGCCAGCAGTGACATGGCTAAGAACACTGAAGCTTTCTTT. Based on the CDR3 plus reference TRBV2 and TRBJ1-1, the full variable domain is EPEVTQTPSHQVTQMGQEVILRCVPISNHLYFYWYRQILGQKVEFLVSFYNNEISEKSEIFDDQFSVERPDGSNFTLKIRSTKLEDSAMYFCASSDMAKNTEAFFGQGTRLTVV.

A single count supports this clone. The chain joins TRBV7-3 to TRBJ2-3; TRBD2 matches at 8 bases. Germline loops: CDR1 SGHTA, CDR2 FQGTGA. V gave up 5 bases and J gave up 1 base; unmatched junction bases: 5. The CDR3 is made up of 15 amino acids. CDR3 region: CASSQTAGGTDTQYF. DNA of the CDR3: TGTGCCAGCAGCCAAACAGCGGGAGGCACAGATACGCAGTATTTT.

The chain employs TRBV11-2 and TRBJ2-4; D is perhaps TRBD1 (5 bases). Germline assignment: CDR1 SGHAT and CDR2 FQNNGV. V was cut by 7 bases and J by 4 bases, with 14 bases left in between. This CDR3 contains 14 residues. Written as DNA, the CDR3 is TGTGCCAGCACCCAGGGCGCCACTAAAAACATTCAGTACTTC. Its protein product is CASTQGATKNIQYF.

This clone has a single count. This chain uses TRBV19 with TRBJ2-7; D is possibly TRBD1 (6 bases). Trimming left V 3 bases short and J 0 bases short, with 12 bases between. The CDR3 extends over 15 amino acids. CDR1 and CDR2 from the germline V gene are LNHDA and SQIVND (reference sequence). CDR3 residues: CASSIAQGPSYEQYF. In DNA, the CDR3 is TGTGCCAGTAGTATCGCGCAGGGGCCCTCCTACGAGCAGTACTTC.

This clone has only a few counts. This chain joins TRBV7-9 and TRBJ1-1; 10 positions agree with TRBD1. J was trimmed by 1 base and V by 2 bases; bases with no gene match: 7. Germline lookup yields CDR1 SEHNR and CDR2 FQNEAQ (reference sequence). There are 17 residues in the CDR3. The DNA of the CDR3 is TGTGCCAGCAGCTTAAGGTGGACAGGGGGGGGGAACACTGAAGCTTTCTTT. Its protein product is CASSLRWTGGGNTEAFF.

CDR3 region: CASSLIDRWQVAGYTF. For the CDR3, the DNA is TGTGCCAGCAGTTTAATTGATCGGTGGCAGGTTGCTGGCTACACCTTC. V and J are TRBV28 and TRBJ1-2; D gene unclear. Germline V lookup: CDR1 MDHEN, CDR2 SYDVKM. This CDR3 has 16 amino acids. V dropped 2 bases and J dropped 7 bases, with 20 bases sitting between them.